This T cell receptor beta chain was found in a study of blood T cell repertoires in COVID-19 (TCRdb year 2020). With regard to the full study: Samples covering the acute and convalescent phases of COVID-19 were provided by collaborators in the United States, Italy and Spain. The material from the prospective study consisted of cDNA or gDNA derived from T cells, B-cell-depleted T cells, or PBMCs. The dataset comprised deeply sampled blood TCRbeta repertoires from subjects exposed to, actively infected with, or recovered from COVID-19. The repertoires were released in a freely available public database meant as a resource for research on the immune response to SARS-CoV-2. The samples were drawn from the first 160 participants of the ongoing ImmuneRACE study and from over a thousand subjects provided by 6 global collaborators. A de-identified subject ID, COVID-19 status, age in years and sex were almost always included in the sample metadata. Where available, HLA class I and class II types were obtained from metadata supplied by the sample provider rather than from assay-based typing. The research as a whole found: How much clinical and demographic metadata was included differed by source and by participant, and the metadata was provided uncurated.

As to this clone: Its target antigen remains unknown. No clone much larger than this one lies a single base away; base qualities are absent.

The germline V gene encodes CDR1 SGHTS and CDR2 YDEGEE. The CDR3 measures 14 amino acids from cysteine to phenylalanine. Just the 42-base CDR3 DNA is kept, in frame starting at base 1. V sheds 4 bases and J sheds 4 bases, leaving 12 bases between their ends. TCRbeta CDR3 regions were amplified from genomic DNA using the immunoSEQ Assay, a bias-controlled multiplex PCR. The original pipeline was this. The number of nucleated cells in each sample was estimated by amplification of reference gene primers within the assay. Sequence reads were collapsed and filtered to measure the absolute abundance of every unique TCRbeta CDR3 rearrangement. For each sample, productive Simpson clonality was calculated as the square root of Simpson's diversity index over productive rearrangements. The source is immuneACCESS, and TCRdb retained only in-frame sequences with V and J called. Part of the clones is not carried over; for the studies checked, unresolved V genes explain less than half of this, and the remainder is unexplained. From that table come the V and J calls and clone size; the DNA was used to work out D and trimming. Present in this sample are roughly 670,000 clones, 85% to 90% of which were seen just once. Of the sample, approximately 0.25% falls within the top ten clones.

Each collaborating institution followed its own protocols to collect whole blood in K2EDTA tubes. For TCRbeta analysis, collaborators shipped samples in one of three forms: frozen whole blood, isolated PBMCs, or DNA extracted from either of those sample types. The sequence joins TRBV5-8 to TRBJ2-4; TRBD2 is possibly the D segment (6 matching bases). The sequence was collected from a young woman with acute or convalescent COVID-19. Source material: peripheral blood. The CDR3 loop reads CASSPAGTKNIQYF. At the DNA level, the sequence is TGTGCCAGCAGCCCGGCGGGGACGAAAAACATTCAGTACTTC.